A selection of T cell receptor beta chains follows, all from one sample in a study of cytomegalovirus exposure and HLA in healthy donors. Produced via immunoSEQ multiplex PCR; TCRdb's table is partial and in-frame only. This sample yields about 40,000 clones, of which about two thirds are seen a single time; more than 10% belongs to the top ten. Sequencing input: PBMCs. All receptors come from a man between 60 and 70 years old in good health and CMV-seropositive. Each CDR3 is given with its conserved first and last residue. The D gene is left open where the match is weak. Only some rows state a clone size, as once, few, many or a class for expanded clones.

V,D,size,length,J,CDR3,DNA
TRBV6-1,.,.,13,TRBJ2-7,CASNRETTYEQYF,TGTGCCAGCAACCGGGAAACGACCTACGAGCAGTACTTC
TRBV7-9,TRBD2,.,15,TRBJ2-1,CASRLGASGIDEQFF,TGTGCCAGCAGGTTGGGGGCTAGCGGGATAGATGAGCAGTTCTTC
TRBV6-1,.,medium-sized,15,TRBJ1-2,CASSESTVANYGYTF,TGTGCCAGCAGTGAGTCGACAGTAGCTAACTATGGCTACACCTTC
TRBV7-3,.,.,14,TRBJ2-7,CASSLTGGQSEQYF,TGTGCCAGCAGCTTAACGGGGGGGCAAAGCGAGCAGTACTTC
TRBV5-4,TRBD2,.,15,TRBJ2-5,CASSETGTSVETQYF,TGTGCCAGCAGCGAAACCGGGACTAGCGTCGAGACCCAGTACTTC
TRBV19,.,few,18,TRBJ2-3,CASSPGRRRSRSGDTQYF,TGTGCCAGTAGTCCTGGGCGGAGGAGGTCCCGCTCCGGGGATACGCAGTATTTT
TRBV14,.,.,15,TRBJ1-1,CASSQSSQGNTEAFF,TGTGCCAGCAGCCAAAGCTCACAGGGGAACACTGAAGCTTTCTTT
TRBV6-5,.,once,14,TRBJ1-2,CASSSPGGAYGYTF,TGTGCCAGCAGTTCCCCGGGAGGGGCCTATGGCTACACCTTC
TRBV5-8,.,.,13,TRBJ2-1,CASSVGEGGHQFF,TGTGCCAGCAGCGTTGGGGAGGGGGGGCATCAGTTCTTC
TRBV5-1,.,.,13,TRBJ2-1,CASSYRGGNEQFF,TGCGCCAGCAGCTACAGGGGAGGAAATGAGCAGTTCTTC
TRBV5-6,.,.,14,TRBJ2-7,CASSPILAPGEQYF,TGTGCCAGCAGCCCGATTCTGGCACCGGGGGAGCAGTACTTC
TRBV7-2,.,.,13,TRBJ1-1,CASSSPGNGEAFF,TGTGCCAGCAGCTCTCCGGGAAACGGGGAGGCTTTCTTT
TRBV14,.,.,12,TRBJ2-7,CASSQAWREQYF,TGTGCCAGCAGCCAAGCTTGGAGGGAGCAGTACTTC
TRBV19,.,.,17,TRBJ2-5,CASRGTTLAGDLETQYF,TGTGCCAGTAGGGGGACGACTCTGGCAGGGGACCTTGAGACCCAGTACTTC
TRBV7-2,TRBD2,.,19,TRBJ2-7,CASSLAPEAWREVAYEQYF,TGTGCCAGCAGCTTAGCCCCGGAGGCGTGGCGGGAGGTTGCCTACGAGCAGTACTTC
TRBV6-1,TRBD1,few,13,TRBJ2-1,CAGAGDRGREQFF,TGTGCCGGCGCAGGGGACAGGGGACGGGAGCAGTTCTTC
TRBV7-9,.,.,15,TRBJ2-6,CASSLGHSGANVLTF,TGTGCCAGCAGCTTAGGTCACTCTGGGGCCAACGTCCTGACTTTC
TRBV5-4,TRBD2,few,15,TRBJ2-1,CASSLGGSSYNEQFF,TGTGCCAGCAGCTTAGGCGGGAGCTCCTACAATGAGCAGTTCTTC
TRBV13,TRBD2,.,15,TRBJ2-7,CASSLGAGEVTEQYF,TGTGCCAGCAGCTTAGGAGCGGGAGAGGTTACCGAGCAGTACTTC
TRBV30,TRBD2,.,13,TRBJ2-7,CAWSRGGFHEQYF,TGTGCCTGGAGCCGGGGGGGGTTCCACGAGCAGTACTTC
TRBV5-1,TRBD1,.,14,TRBJ1-1,CASSRTGTNTEAFF,TGCGCCAGCTCTAGGACAGGGACGAACACTGAAGCTTTCTTT
TRBV28,TRBD1,.,16,TRBJ2-1,CASSIIPGQVSYEQFF,TGTGCCAGCAGTATCATACCGGGACAGGTATCGTATGAGCAGTTCTTC
TRBV19,TRBD2,few,14,TRBJ2-1,CASSRSGRYNEQFF,TGTGCCAGTAGTAGGAGCGGGAGATACAATGAGCAGTTCTTC
TRBV6-5,TRBD1,.,13,TRBJ1-1,CASTGTERTEAFF,TGTGCCAGCACCGGGACAGAGAGAACTGAAGCTTTCTTT
TRBV20-1,.,few,11,TRBJ2-3,CSAETADTQYF,TGCAGTGCTGAGACAGCAGATACGCAGTATTTT
TRBV4-3,.,.,16,TRBJ1-5,CASSQDYPGTYQPQHF,TGCGCCAGCAGCCAAGATTACCCAGGGACTTATCAGCCCCAGCATTTT
TRBV4-1,TRBD2,.,14,TRBJ2-1,CASSQGLANNEQFF,TGCGCCAGCAGCCAGGGACTAGCGAACAATGAGCAGTTCTTC
TRBV4-2,TRBD2,.,17,TRBJ2-5,CASSHPSGRAGVETQYF,TGTGCCAGCAGCCACCCTAGCGGGAGGGCCGGAGTGGAGACCCAGTACTTC
TRBV19,TRBD1,once,15,TRBJ1-5,CASRVGQDSNQPQHF,TGTGCCAGTAGGGTGGGACAGGATAGCAATCAGCCCCAGCATTTT
TRBV2,TRBD1,few,14,TRBJ1-6,CASSGGTGGSPLHF,TGTGCCAGCAGTGGGGGTACAGGGGGATCACCCCTCCACTTT
TRBV16,TRBD1,.,16,TRBJ2-1,CASSQNTGGAYNEQFF,TGTGCCAGCAGCCAAAATACAGGGGGCGCGTACAATGAGCAGTTCTTC
TRBV27,.,.,15,TRBJ2-3,CASSLSGLSTDTQYF,TGTGCCAGCAGTTTGAGCGGGCTCAGCACAGATACGCAGTATTTT
TRBV11-3,TRBD1,once,16,TRBJ2-5,CASSLGGQGGQETQYF,TGTGCCAGCAGCTTAGGGGGACAGGGAGGACAAGAGACCCAGTACTTC
TRBV6-6,.,.,16,TRBJ2-3,CASSYSSRGSTDTQYF,TGTGCCAGCAGTTACTCGAGTCGCGGGAGCACAGATACGCAGTATTTT
TRBV18,.,.,15,TRBJ1-5,CASTRAGGSNQPQHF,TGTGCCAGCACCCGCGCGGGGGGTAGCAATCAGCCCCAGCATTTT
TRBV4-2,TRBD2,.,18,TRBJ2-1,CASRPTGTSGGSSREQFF,TGTGCCAGCAGACCAACCGGGACTAGCGGGGGTAGTAGTCGTGAGCAGTTCTTC
TRBV27,TRBD1,few,15,TRBJ1-1,CASSSYRGGNTEAFF,TGTGCCAGCAGTTCTTACAGGGGAGGGAACACTGAAGCTTTCTTT
TRBV7-2,.,.,13,TRBJ2-5,CASSPWRGETQYF,TGTGCCAGCAGCCCTTGGCGAGGGGAGACCCAGTACTTC
TRBV27,TRBD1,few,15,TRBJ2-7,CASSGFGQGSYEQYF,TGTGCCAGCTCCGGGTTCGGACAGGGCTCCTACGAGCAGTACTTC
TRBV5-1,TRBD1,.,14,TRBJ2-1,CASSLASQGDEQFF,TGCGCCAGCAGCTTGGCTTCTCAGGGGGATGAGCAGTTCTTC
TRBV7-9,TRBD2,.,16,TRBJ2-7,CASSSVDSSGSYEQYF,TGTGCCAGCAGCTCTGTTGATTCTAGCGGGAGTTACGAGCAGTACTTC
TRBV29-1,.,.,15,TRBJ2-1,CSVLPLATSYNEQFF,TGCAGCGTCCTTCCCCTAGCGACTTCCTACAATGAGCAGTTCTTC
TRBV5-6,TRBD2,.,16,TRBJ2-5,CASSRGGREGQETQYF,TGTGCCAGCAGCCGGGGGGGGCGGGAGGGCCAAGAGACCCAGTACTTC
TRBV27,TRBD2,.,17,TRBJ2-5,CASSSPASGRSVGEQYF,TGTGCCAGCAGTAGTCCCGCTAGCGGGAGATCGGTGGGGGAGCAGTACTTC
TRBV19,TRBD1,.,14,TRBJ2-3,CASSNDRGADTQYF,TGTGCCAGTAGCAACGACAGGGGGGCAGATACGCAGTATTTT